This T cell receptor (beta chain) came from a study of Ad26.COV2.S vaccination and SARS-CoV-2 variants. Stated treatment: roughly 19 received Ad26.COV2.S at low or high dose, single or two shots; several received placebo; per-sample allocation not given. Samples came from day 63 after the first vaccine or placebo injection. This clone was recorded a few times. Produced via immunoSEQ multiplex PCR; TCRdb's table is partial and in-frame only. This sample has some 240,000 clones, with around 88% found just once. Trimming stripped 6 bases from V and 3 bases from J, with 17 bases between. CDR3 length equals 15 residues. CDR1 is MRHNA and CDR2 is SNTAGT in the germline V gene.

The origin of this receptor is a person between 18 and 59 years old who received the Ad26.COV2.S COVID-19 vaccine or a placebo. Sequencing was performed on peripheral blood, taken in a trial of Ad26.COV2.S vaccine versus placebo. This chain connects TRBV6-4 to TRBJ1-1; D might be TRBD1 (6 bases). In DNA, the CDR3 is TGTGCCAGCAGCCGGGCCCAGGGGTTATACACTGAAGCTTTCTTT. This encodes CASSRAQGLYTEAFF.